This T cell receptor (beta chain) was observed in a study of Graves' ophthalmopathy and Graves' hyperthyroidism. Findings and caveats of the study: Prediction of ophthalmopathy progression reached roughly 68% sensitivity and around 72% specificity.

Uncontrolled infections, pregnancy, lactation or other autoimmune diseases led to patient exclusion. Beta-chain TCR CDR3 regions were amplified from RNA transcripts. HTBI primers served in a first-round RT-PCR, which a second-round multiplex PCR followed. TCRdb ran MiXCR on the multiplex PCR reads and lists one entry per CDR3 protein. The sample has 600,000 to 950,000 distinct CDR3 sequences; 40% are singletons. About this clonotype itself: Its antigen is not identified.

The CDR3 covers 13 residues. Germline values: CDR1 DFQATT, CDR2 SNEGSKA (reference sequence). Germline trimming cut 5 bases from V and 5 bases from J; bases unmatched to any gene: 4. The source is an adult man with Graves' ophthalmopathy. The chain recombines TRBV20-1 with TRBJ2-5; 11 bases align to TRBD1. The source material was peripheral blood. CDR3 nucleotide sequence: TGCAGTGCTCAGGGACAGGGGGAGGAGACCCAGTACTTC. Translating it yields CSAQGQGEETQYF.